One sample yielded the 16 T cell receptor beta chains listed below, sequenced in a study of beta chain features in type 1 diabetes. Investigators reverse transcribed all isolated RNA, so they sequenced expressed TCRB transcripts. Only in-frame clones appear in the TCRdb table, and some are missing; sequencing was by immunoSEQ multiplex PCR. The sample lists hundreds of thousands of clones, approximately 31% occurring once. The sample was naive CD4+ T cells from blood. These receptor sequences come from a man aged 18 to 35 in good health.

This clone was seen a handful of times. V gene TRBV29-1 combines with J gene TRBJ2-3, with 9 bases lining up with TRBD1. With V trimmed by 1 base and J by 3 bases, 5 bases remained unmatched. This CDR3 is built from 15 residues. The germline CDR1 and CDR2 sequences are SQVTM and ANQGSEA. The CDR3 DNA sequence: TGCAGCGTTGAAGGTACAGGGGGCTTAACAGATACGCAGTATTTT. This gives the protein CSVEGTGGLTDTQYF.

This clone was recorded a few times. The V and J genes are TRBV19 and TRBJ2-6; 7 positions match TRBD1. The CDR3 has 16 residues. CDR1 LNHDA and CDR2 SQIVND come from the germline V gene (reference sequence). Trimming removed 7 bases from V and 0 bases from J; junction bases left unmatched: 6. The CDR3 reads CASTMTGPSGANVLTF. The CDR3 DNA is TGTGCCAGTACGATGACAGGGCCCTCTGGGGCCAACGTCCTGACTTTC.

V is TRBV6-5 and J is TRBJ2-3, with 9 bases identical to TRBD1. This CDR3 comprises 15 residues. The germline CDR1 and CDR2 sequences are MNHEY and SVGAGI. V was clipped by 6 bases and J by 3 bases; unmatched bases: 7. The CDR3 reads CASREPGQGTDTQYF. DNA for the CDR3: TGTGCCAGCAGAGAACCGGGACAGGGAACAGATACGCAGTATTTT.

This rearrangement joins TRBV7-6 to TRBJ2-7; 11 bases are shared with TRBD2. The V gene's germline CDR1 is SGHVS and CDR2 FNYEAQ. The CDR3 is made up of 17 amino acids. Unmatched junction bases numbered 10, after V lost 6 bases and J lost 0 bases. The CDR3 region is CASSPDPGTSGSYEQYF. The CDR3 DNA follows: TGTGCCAGCAGTCCTGACCCCGGGACTAGCGGCTCCTACGAGCAGTACTTC.

The chain is built from TRBV13 and TRBJ2-1; no firm D call. Germline-derived CDR1 and CDR2 are PRHDT and FYEKMQ (reference sequence). Trimming pared 2 bases from V and 8 bases from J, leaving 19 bases between. The CDR3 is 16 residues long. The CDR3 sequence is CASSLFGRLGGHEQFF. The CDR3 bases are TGTGCCAGCAGCTTATTCGGACGGCTTGGCGGACATGAGCAGTTCTTC.

V gene TRBV5-4 combines with J gene TRBJ1-4; D is undetermined. V shed 4 bases and J shed 0 bases, with 10 bases lying between them. Looked up from germline, CDR1 is SGHNT and CDR2 is YYREEE (reference sequence). The CDR3 sequence is 15 residues long. The CDR3 coding sequence is TGTGCCAGCAGCGCGGCCGGGGCAACTAATGAAAAACTGTTTTTT. Translating it yields CASSAAGATNEKLFF.

This chain connects TRBV10-3 to TRBJ2-1; 7 positions agree with TRBD2. Germline lookup yields CDR1 ENHRY and CDR2 SYGVKD. The CDR3 consists of 16 residues. With V trimmed by 0 bases and J by 7 bases, 9 bases remained unmatched. CDR3 nucleotides: TGTGCCATCAGTGAGTCTGGCGGGAGTTTCGTAAATGAGCAGTTCTTC. Its protein is CAISESGGSFVNEQFF.

A single count supports this clone. V is TRBV18 and J is TRBJ2-7; D gene ambiguous. Germline V gene sequence: CDR1 KGHSH, CDR2 LQKENI. This CDR3 is built from 14 residues. V lost 3 bases and J lost 0, with 9 bases in between. CDR3 amino acids: CASSPQQSSYEQYF. CDR3 DNA sequence: TGTGCCAGCTCACCTCAACAGTCCTCCTACGAGCAGTACTTC.

This chain connects TRBV7-2 to TRBJ2-3; no definite D call. V was pared by 4 bases and J by 5 bases, with 7 bases between. Germline V gene sequence: CDR1 SGHTA, CDR2 FQGNSA. The CDR3 length is 12 residues. The CDR3 here is CASSSRVDTQYF. CDR3 coding DNA: TGTGCCAGCAGCTCACGGGTAGATACGCAGTATTTT.

The genes are TRBV30 and TRBJ2-5; a weak D match, TRBD2 (5 bases). This CDR3 comprises 12 residues. Per the germline V gene, CDR1 is GTSNPN and CDR2 is SVGIG (reference sequence). The V end was cut by 1 base, the J end by 3 bases, with 6 bases between. CDR3 region: CAWSAGKETQYF. CDR3 nucleotides: TGTGCCTGGAGTGCGGGGAAAGAGACCCAGTACTTC.

Regarding this clone: The junction does not match germline at one end; this may be a read error. V and J are TRBV7-7 and TRBJ2-1; no firm D call. The germline V gene encodes CDR1 SSHAT and CDR2 FNYEAQ (reference sequence). The CDR3 has 14 amino acids. This CDR3 is CASSLDGQYNEQFF. In DNA form, the CDR3 reads TGTGCTAGCAGCTTAGATGGCCAATACAATGAGCAGTTCTTC.

There are a few counts of this clone. The chain joins TRBV29-1 to TRBJ2-1; 10 nucleotides align to TRBD2. The CDR3 sequence is 14 residues long. V gave up 4 bases and J gave up 8 bases; unmatched junction bases: 8. Germline CDR1 is SQVTM and CDR2 is ANQGSEA. CDR3 amino acids: CSVGGASGSYEQFF. Written as DNA, the CDR3 is TGCAGCGTTGGAGGGGCTAGCGGGAGCTATGAGCAGTTCTTC.

V and J are TRBV29-1 and TRBJ1-1; TRBD1 agrees at 7 bases. J lost 1 base, V lost 4 bases, and 6 bases had no gene match. The CDR3 has 14 residues. Germline V gives CDR1 SQVTM, CDR2 ANQGSEA. This CDR3 is CSVGLRQGNTEAFF. Here the CDR3 DNA reads TGCAGCGTTGGCCTACGACAGGGGAACACTGAAGCTTTCTTT.

This chain connects TRBV6-5 to TRBJ1-1, with no clear D. CDR1 and CDR2 from the germline V gene are MNHEY and SVGAGI. The CDR3 covers 14 residues. The ends were cut back, 0 bases at V and 2 bases at J, with 7 bases in the middle. The CDR3 DNA is TGTGCCAGCAGTTACTCGACCAGAAACACTGAAGCTTTCTTT. Protein: CASSYSTRNTEAFF.

This clone was picked up a small number of times. The CDR3 here is CASSRLNTEAFF. CDR3 sequence (DNA): TGTGCCAGCAGCCGACTGAACACTGAAGCTTTCTTT. The V and J genes are TRBV7-9 and TRBJ1-1; D is undetermined. The CDR3 length is 12 residues. From germline, CDR1 is SEHNR and CDR2 FQNEAQ (reference sequence). Trimming cost V 5 bases and J 0 bases, with 4 bases left between them.

This clone has just a few counts. DNA of the CDR3: TGTGCAAGTCGATCGGGTGGGAGCTCCTACAATGAGCAGTTCTTC. Translating gives CASRSGGSSYNEQFF. The chain links TRBV12-2 to TRBJ2-1; the tabulated D call, TRBD2, remains unverified against the DNA. TRBV12-2 is a pseudogene locus. The CDR3 sequence is 15 residues long.